These 4 T cell receptor beta chains were sequenced from one sample in a study of OX40 agonist ivuxolimab in advanced cancers. TCRdb's table, derived via immunoSEQ multiplex PCR, lists solely in-frame clones and lacks some. There are some 19,000 clones in the sample; about 80% occur only once, and around 4% lies in the top ten. The source was CD4+ or CD8+ T cells sorted from blood, collected in a trial of the OX40 agonist ivuxolimab. The receptors shown here come from an adult with an advanced solid tumor such as melanoma, head and neck, liver or kidney cancer.

The chain has TRBV6-5 and TRBJ1-5; D gene ambiguous. CDR1 is MNHEY and CDR2 is SVGAGI in the germline V gene. The V end lost 2 bases, the J end lost 6 bases, and 5 bases lay between the germline ends. This CDR3 region has 12 residues. The CDR3 DNA follows: TGTGCCAGCAGTTACGCGGGTCAGCCCCAGCATTTT. As protein: CASSYAGQPQHF.

CDR3: CATSAAGVGGGQEKLFF. The DNA of the CDR3 is TGTGCCACCAGCGCTGCAGGTGTTGGGGGAGGACAAGAAAAACTGTTTTTT. The chain has TRBV15 and TRBJ1-4; a possible D gene is TRBD1 (5 bases). The V end lost 5 bases, the J end lost 8 bases, and 24 bases lay between the germline ends. Germline V lookup: CDR1 LNHNV, CDR2 YYDKDF (reference sequence). CDR3 length: 17 residues.

CDR3 sequence: CASSESQGARNTIYF. CDR3 sequence (DNA): TGTGCCAGCTCAGAATCCCAGGGTGCAAGAAACACCATATATTTT. The chain uses TRBV18 and TRBJ1-3; D is perhaps TRBD1 (5 bases). V gave up 5 bases and J gave up 5 bases, with 16 bases separating them. The V gene's germline CDR1 is KGHSH and CDR2 LQKENI. This CDR3 comprises 15 residues.

The chain couples TRBV30 to TRBJ2-7; 11 nucleotides match TRBD2. The V gene's germline CDR1 is GTSNPN and CDR2 SVGIG (reference sequence). This CDR3 is built from 14 residues. Trimming took 1 base from V and 4 from J; bases not matched to a gene: 3. CDR3 protein: CAWSDWTSGYEQYF. Here the CDR3 DNA reads TGTGCCTGGAGTGACTGGACTAGCGGGTACGAGCAGTACTTC.